This T cell receptor (beta chain) was recorded in a study of T cells in localized non-small cell lung cancer. General study points: As only one tumor region underwent sequencing, heterogeneity remains possible.

This table comes from immunoSEQ multiplex PCR, and its TCRdb copy is limited to in-frame clones, with some not included. Of roughly 38,000 clones detected, approximately 80% appear once; the ten largest clones hold 17%. The germline gives CDR1 SGDLS, CDR2 YYNGEE. Trimming removed 0 bases at V and 0 bases at J, with 8 bases between. The CDR3 consists of 15 residues. On this clone: Its antigen is still unknown.

The material was peripheral blood, obtained before any cancer treatment. This chain joins TRBV9 and TRBJ2-3; a possible D gene is TRBD1 (5 bases). The clonotype originates from a male donor aged 60 or over with stage III squamous cell lung carcinoma. CDR3 region: CASSVEHRSTDTQYF. The CDR3 nucleotides are TGTGCCAGCAGCGTAGAGCACAGGAGCACAGATACGCAGTATTTT. Combining the CDR3 with reference TRBV9 and TRBJ2-3 gives the whole variable domain DSGVTQTPKHLITATGQRVTLRCSPRSGDLSVYWYQQSLDQGLQFLIQYYNGEERAKGNILERFSAQQFPDLHSELNLSSLELGDSALYFCASSVEHRSTDTQYFGPGTRLTVL.